The 12 T cell receptor beta chains listed next were all sequenced from one sample in a study of blood T cell repertoires in COVID-19. Clones were sequenced by immunoSEQ multiplex PCR, and TCRdb holds only the in-frame ones, with some missing. The data show about 150,000 clones, with over 65% seen just once and roughly 2% held by the top ten. Sample: peripheral blood. These receptor sequences come from a man aged 65-85 years with acute or convalescent COVID-19.

This clone has more than one count but fewer than ten. The V and J genes are TRBV5-1 and TRBJ2-7, with 10 bases identical to TRBD1. Trimming cost V 4 bases and J 3 bases; bases outside gene matches: 10. Germline V gives CDR1 SGHRS, CDR2 YFSETQ. The CDR3 has 16 residues. The chain's CDR3 is CASSLGHGTGVYEQYF. The CDR3 DNA is TGCGCCAGCAGCCTGGGCCACGGGACAGGGGTCTACGAGCAGTACTTC.

This rearrangement joins TRBV5-6 to TRBJ2-2; 9 nucleotides agree with TRBD2. Trimming took 1 base from V and 1 from J; bases not matched to a gene: 5. The CDR3 sequence is 17 residues long. The germline V gene has CDR1 SGHDT and CDR2 YYEEEE. CDR3: CASSLIAGVMNTGELFF. The CDR3 DNA sequence: TGTGCCAGCAGCTTGATAGCGGGAGTTATGAACACCGGGGAGCTGTTTTTT.

The V call is TRBV19, the J call TRBJ1-6; TRBD1 matches at 10 bases. The CDR3 runs to 16 residues. Trimming cost V 0 bases and J 8 bases; bases outside gene matches: 4. CDR1 and CDR2 (germline): LNHDA, SQIVND (reference sequence). Here the CDR3 reads CASSIDSGTGDSPLHF. DNA of the CDR3: TGTGCCAGTAGTATAGACTCCGGGACAGGGGATTCACCCCTCCACTTT.

This rearrangement joins TRBV7-2 to TRBJ1-4; possibly TRBD1 for D (5 bases). The V and J ends lost 5 bases and 4 bases respectively, with 11 bases between them. Germline-derived CDR1 and CDR2 are SGHTA and FQGNSA. The CDR3 loop spans 14 amino acids. CDR3 in DNA: TGTGCCAGCAGCCCCAAGGGGTATAATGAAAAACTGTTTTTT. Its protein is CASSPKGYNEKLFF. The whole variable domain, remainder taken from reference TRBV7-2 and TRBJ1-4, is GAGVSQSPSNKVTEKGKDVELRCDPISGHTALYWYRQSLGQGLEFLIYFQGNSAPDKSGLPSDRFSAERTGGSVSTLTIQRTQQEDSAVYLCASSPKGYNEKLFFGSGTQLSVL.

This chain joins TRBV19 and TRBJ1-6; D is ambiguous. Trimming took 7 bases from V and 5 from J, leaving 9 bases between them. The CDR3 length is 13 residues. Per germline, CDR1 LNHDA and CDR2 SQIVND (reference sequence). CDR3 residues: CASTRKDNSPLHF. The CDR3 nucleotides are TGTGCCAGTACGCGGAAAGATAATTCACCCCTCCACTTT.

This clone was seen a handful of times. V and J are TRBV7-2 and TRBJ1-2; 7 nucleotides align to TRBD1. Germline CDR1 SGHTA, CDR2 FQGNSA. V trimming: 2 bases; J trimming: 4 bases; junction bases outside the gene matches: 13. This CDR3 comprises 17 residues. The CDR3 loop is CASSLRTGPDLGYGYTF. As DNA, the CDR3 is TGTGCCAGCAGCTTAAGGACAGGACCCGATTTGGGCTATGGCTACACCTTC.

This clone was seen just once. The V and J genes are TRBV5-1 and TRBJ2-7; 8 positions agree with TRBD2. Unmatched junction bases numbered 2, after V lost 1 base and J lost 5 bases. Germline V lookup: CDR1 SGHRS, CDR2 YFSETQ. The CDR3 runs to 13 residues. The CDR3: CASSLRGGHEQYF. CDR3 DNA: TGCGCCAGCAGCTTGCGGGGGGGCCACGAGCAGTACTTC.

This clone has only one observation. DNA for the CDR3: TGCGCCAGCAGCTTGGTGTCAGGGTTGGAAGGTGAAGCTTTCTTT. It translates to CASSLVSGLEGEAFF. The chain employs TRBV5-1 and TRBJ1-1, with D perhaps TRBD1 (5 bases). The ends were cut back, 0 bases at V and 7 bases at J, with 16 bases in the middle. Looked up from germline, CDR1 is SGHRS and CDR2 is YFSETQ. The CDR3 runs 15 residues. Full variable domain (rest looked up from reference TRBV5-1 and TRBJ1-1): KAGVTQTPRYLIKTRGQQVTLSCSPISGHRSVSWYQQTPGQGLQFLFEYFSETQRNKGNFPGRFSGRQFSNSRSEMNVSTLELGDSALYLCASSLVSGLEGEAFFGQGTRLTVV.

The count of this clone is one. The chain links TRBV3-1 (or the pseudogene TRBV3-2) to TRBJ1-6; D ambiguous. Per germline, CDR1 LGHDT and CDR2 YNNKEL (reference sequence). The CDR3 length is 17 residues. With 1 base removed from V and 8 bases from J, the gap between germline ends came to 18 bases. The CDR3 sequence is CASSQGTVVAGDSPLHF. In nucleotides, the CDR3 is TGTGCCAGCAGCCAAGGGACGGTCGTCGCCGGGGATTCACCCCTCCACTTT.

This rearrangement joins TRBV9 to TRBJ2-5, with a possible D match to TRBD1 (5 bases). The ends were cut back, 3 bases at V and 5 bases at J, with 14 bases in the middle. This CDR3 has 14 residues. Germline loops: CDR1 SGDLS, CDR2 YYNGEE. The CDR3 DNA reads as TGTGCCAGCAGCGCCCAGGGTGGGCAGGAGACCCAGTACTTC. Translated, it gives CASSAQGGQETQYF.

This clone was seen a single time. CDR3 residues: CASSDSNSQGRNEKLFF. CDR3 nucleotide sequence: TGTGCCAGCAGTGACTCAAATAGTCAGGGTAGGAATGAAAAACTGTTTTTT. The rearrangement joins TRBV6-4 to TRBJ1-4; D might be TRBD1 (5 bases). Trimming left V 0 bases short and J 5 bases short, with 16 bases between. The CDR3 length is 17 residues. Germline CDR1 and CDR2: MRHNA and SNTAGT.

The chain links TRBV6-5 to TRBJ2-7; 7 bases map to TRBD1. Germline V lookup: CDR1 MNHEY, CDR2 SVGAGI. The CDR3 spans 15 residues. V shed 6 bases and J 2 bases; nucleotides not matched to a gene: 10. CDR3 DNA sequence: TGTGCCAGCAGACAGACAACGGGACAGACCTACGAGCAGTACTTC. This codes for CASRQTTGQTYEQYF.